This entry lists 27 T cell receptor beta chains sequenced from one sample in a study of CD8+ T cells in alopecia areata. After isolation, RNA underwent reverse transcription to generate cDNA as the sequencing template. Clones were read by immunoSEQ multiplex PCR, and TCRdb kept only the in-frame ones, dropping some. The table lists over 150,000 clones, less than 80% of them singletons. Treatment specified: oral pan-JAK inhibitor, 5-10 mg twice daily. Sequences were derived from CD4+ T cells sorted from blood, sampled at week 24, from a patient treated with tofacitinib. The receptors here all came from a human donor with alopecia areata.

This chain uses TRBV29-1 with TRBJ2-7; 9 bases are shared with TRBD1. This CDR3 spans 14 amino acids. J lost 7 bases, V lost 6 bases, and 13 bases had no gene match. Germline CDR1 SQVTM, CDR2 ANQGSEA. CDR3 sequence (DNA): TGCAGCGTCAGACGACAGGGGGAAGCGGTTGAGCAGTACTTC. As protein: CSVRRQGEAVEQYF.

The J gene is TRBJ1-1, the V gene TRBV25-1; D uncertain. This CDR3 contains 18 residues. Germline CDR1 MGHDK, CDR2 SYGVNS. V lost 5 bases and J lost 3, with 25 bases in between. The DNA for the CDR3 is TGTGCCAGCAGTCTAAACGAGAGGGATGCTACCCCCGACACTGAAGCTTTCTTT. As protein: CASSLNERDATPDTEAFF.

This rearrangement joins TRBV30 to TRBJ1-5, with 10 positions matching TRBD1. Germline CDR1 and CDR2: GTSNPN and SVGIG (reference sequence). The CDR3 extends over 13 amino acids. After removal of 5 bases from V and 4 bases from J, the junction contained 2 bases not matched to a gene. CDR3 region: CAWGTGVNQPQHF. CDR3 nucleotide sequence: TGTGCCTGGGGGACAGGGGTAAATCAGCCCCAGCATTTT. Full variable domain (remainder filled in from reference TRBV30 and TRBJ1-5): SQTIHQWPATLVQPVGSPLSLECTVEGTSNPNLYWYRQAAGRGLQLLFYSVGIGQISSEVPQNLSASRPQDRQFILSSKKLLLSDSGFYLCAWGTGVNQPQHFGDGTRLSIL.

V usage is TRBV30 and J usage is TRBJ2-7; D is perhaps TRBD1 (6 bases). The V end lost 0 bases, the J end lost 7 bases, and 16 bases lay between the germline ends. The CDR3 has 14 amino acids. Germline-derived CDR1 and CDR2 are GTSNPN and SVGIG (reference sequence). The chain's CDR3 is CAWSVTQGTGEQYF. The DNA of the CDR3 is TGTGCCTGGAGTGTAACCCAGGGGACGGGGGAGCAGTACTTC.

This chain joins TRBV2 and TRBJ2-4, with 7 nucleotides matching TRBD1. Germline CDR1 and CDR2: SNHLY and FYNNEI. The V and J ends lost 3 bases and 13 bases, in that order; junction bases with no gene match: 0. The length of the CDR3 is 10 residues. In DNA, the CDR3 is TGTGCCAGCAGTGAGACAGGGCAGTACTTC. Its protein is CASSETGQYF.

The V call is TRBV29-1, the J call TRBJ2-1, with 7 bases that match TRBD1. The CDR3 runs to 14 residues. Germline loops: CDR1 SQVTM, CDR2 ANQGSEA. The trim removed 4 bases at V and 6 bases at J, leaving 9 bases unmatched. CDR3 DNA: TGCAGCGTTGCCGTCCGTGACAGGGTCAATGAGCAGTTCTTC. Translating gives CSVAVRDRVNEQFF.

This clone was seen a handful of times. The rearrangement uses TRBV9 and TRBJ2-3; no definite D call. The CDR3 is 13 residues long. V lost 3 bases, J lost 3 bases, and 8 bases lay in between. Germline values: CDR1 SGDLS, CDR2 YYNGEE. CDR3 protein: CASSEPLTDTQYF. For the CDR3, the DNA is TGTGCCAGCAGCGAGCCTTTAACAGATACGCAGTATTTT.

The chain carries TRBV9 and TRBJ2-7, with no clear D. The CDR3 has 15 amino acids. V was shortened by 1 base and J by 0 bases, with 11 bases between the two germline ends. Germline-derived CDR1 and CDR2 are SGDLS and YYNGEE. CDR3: CASSVSPESSYEQYF. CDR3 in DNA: TGTGCCAGCAGCGTATCCCCGGAGAGCTCCTACGAGCAGTACTTC.

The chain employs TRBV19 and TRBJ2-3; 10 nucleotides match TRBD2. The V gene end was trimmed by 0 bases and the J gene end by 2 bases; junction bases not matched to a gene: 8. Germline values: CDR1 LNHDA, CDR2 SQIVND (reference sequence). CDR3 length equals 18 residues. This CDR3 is CASSIDQKRGGNTDTQYF. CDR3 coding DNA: TGTGCCAGTAGTATAGATCAGAAGCGGGGGGGAAACACAGATACGCAGTATTTT.

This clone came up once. CDR3 coding DNA: TGCGCCAGCAGCCAAGATCAGAGGGGTGGATCACCCCTCCACTTT. Residues: CASSQDQRGGSPLHF. The chain recombines TRBV4-1 with TRBJ1-6; TRBD1 is a possible D gene (5 bases). This CDR3 has 15 residues. V shed 0 bases and J shed 10 bases, with 13 bases lying between them. Germline V gene sequence: CDR1 MGHRA, CDR2 YSYEKL.

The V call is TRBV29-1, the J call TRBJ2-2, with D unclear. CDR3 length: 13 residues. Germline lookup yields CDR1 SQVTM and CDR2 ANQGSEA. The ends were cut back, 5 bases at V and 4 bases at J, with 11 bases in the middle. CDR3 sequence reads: CSVLLRFTGELFF. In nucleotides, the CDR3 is TGCAGCGTTCTGCTCAGGTTCACCGGGGAGCTGTTTTTT.

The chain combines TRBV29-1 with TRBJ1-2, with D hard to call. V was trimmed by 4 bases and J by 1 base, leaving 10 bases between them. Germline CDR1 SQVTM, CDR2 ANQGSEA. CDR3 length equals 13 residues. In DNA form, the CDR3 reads TGCAGCGTTGTTACAGCTGATAACTATGGCTACACCTTC. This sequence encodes CSVVTADNYGYTF.

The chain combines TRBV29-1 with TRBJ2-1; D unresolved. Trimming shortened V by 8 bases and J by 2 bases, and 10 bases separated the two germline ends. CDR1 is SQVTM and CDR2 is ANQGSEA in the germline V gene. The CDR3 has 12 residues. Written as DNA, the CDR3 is TGCAGCTCCCGGTCCGCCTACAATGAGCAGTTCTTC. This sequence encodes CSSRSAYNEQFF.

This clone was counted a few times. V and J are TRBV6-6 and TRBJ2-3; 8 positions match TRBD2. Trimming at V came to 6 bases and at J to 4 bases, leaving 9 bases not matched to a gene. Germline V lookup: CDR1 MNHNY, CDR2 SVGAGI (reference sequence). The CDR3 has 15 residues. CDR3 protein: CASSKTSAMSDTQYF. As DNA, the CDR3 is TGTGCCAGCAGCAAGACTAGCGCCATGTCAGATACGCAGTATTTT.

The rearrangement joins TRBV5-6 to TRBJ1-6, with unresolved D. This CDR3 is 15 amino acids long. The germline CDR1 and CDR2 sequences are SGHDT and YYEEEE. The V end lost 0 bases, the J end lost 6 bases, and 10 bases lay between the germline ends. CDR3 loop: CASSLEPGINSPLHF. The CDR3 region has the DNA TGTGCCAGCAGCTTGGAACCGGGCATTAATTCACCCCTCCACTTT.

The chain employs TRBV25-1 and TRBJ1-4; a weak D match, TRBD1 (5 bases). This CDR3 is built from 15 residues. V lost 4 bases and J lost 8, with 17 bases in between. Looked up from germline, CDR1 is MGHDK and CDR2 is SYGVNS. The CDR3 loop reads CASSGARGRVEKLFF. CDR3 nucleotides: TGTGCCAGCAGTGGGGCCCGGGGCCGCGTGGAAAAACTGTTTTTT.

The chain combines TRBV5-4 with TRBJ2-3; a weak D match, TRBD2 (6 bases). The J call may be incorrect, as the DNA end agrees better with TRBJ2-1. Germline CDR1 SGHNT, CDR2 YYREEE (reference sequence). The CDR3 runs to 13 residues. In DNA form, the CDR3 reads TGTGCCAGCAGCTTGGGGCTAGCGTATGAGCAGTTCTTC. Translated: CASSLGLAYEQFF.

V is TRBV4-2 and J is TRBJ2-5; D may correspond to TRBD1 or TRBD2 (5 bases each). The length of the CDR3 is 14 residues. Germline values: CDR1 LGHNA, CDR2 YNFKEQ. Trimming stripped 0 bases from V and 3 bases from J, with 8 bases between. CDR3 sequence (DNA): TGTGCCAGCAGCCAAGAGGGGGTAGAAGAGACCCAGTACTTC. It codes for CASSQEGVEETQYF.

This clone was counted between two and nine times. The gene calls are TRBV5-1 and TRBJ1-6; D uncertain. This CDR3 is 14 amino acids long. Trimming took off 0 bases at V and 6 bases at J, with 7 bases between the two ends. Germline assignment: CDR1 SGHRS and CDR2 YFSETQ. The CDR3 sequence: CASSLAAVNSPLHF. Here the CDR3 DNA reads TGCGCCAGCAGCTTGGCGGCAGTTAATTCACCCCTCCACTTT.

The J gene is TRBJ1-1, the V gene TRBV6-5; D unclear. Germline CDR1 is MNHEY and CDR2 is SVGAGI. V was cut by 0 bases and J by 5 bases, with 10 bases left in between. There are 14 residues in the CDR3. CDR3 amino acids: CASSYSEANTEAFF. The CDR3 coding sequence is TGTGCCAGCAGTTACTCTGAAGCTAATACTGAAGCTTTCTTT.

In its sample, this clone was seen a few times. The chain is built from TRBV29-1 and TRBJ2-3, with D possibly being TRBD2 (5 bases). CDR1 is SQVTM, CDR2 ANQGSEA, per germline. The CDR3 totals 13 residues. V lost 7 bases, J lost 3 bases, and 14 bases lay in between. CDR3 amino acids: CSADSLITDTQYF. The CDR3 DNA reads TGCAGCGCGGACTCCCTTATTACAGATACGCAGTATTTT.

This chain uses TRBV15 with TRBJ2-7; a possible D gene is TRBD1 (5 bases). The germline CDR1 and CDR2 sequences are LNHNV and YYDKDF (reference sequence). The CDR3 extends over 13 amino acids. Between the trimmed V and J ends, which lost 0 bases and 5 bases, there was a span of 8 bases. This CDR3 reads CATSRDLQDEQYF. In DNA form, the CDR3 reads TGTGCCACCAGCAGAGATTTACAGGACGAGCAGTACTTC. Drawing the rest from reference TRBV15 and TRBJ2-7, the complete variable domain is DAMVIQNPRYQVTQFGKPVTLSCSQTLNHNVMYWYQQKSSQAPKLLFHYYDKDFNNEADTPDNFQSRRPNTSFCFLDIRSPGLGDTAMYLCATSRDLQDEQYFGPGTRLTVT.

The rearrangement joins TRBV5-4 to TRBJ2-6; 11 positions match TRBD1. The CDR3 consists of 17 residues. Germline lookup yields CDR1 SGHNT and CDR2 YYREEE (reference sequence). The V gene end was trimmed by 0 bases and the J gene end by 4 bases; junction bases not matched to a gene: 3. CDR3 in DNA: TGTGCCAGCAGCTTGGTAGGACAGGGGGCCGGGGCCAACGTCCTGACTTTC. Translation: CASSLVGQGAGANVLTF.

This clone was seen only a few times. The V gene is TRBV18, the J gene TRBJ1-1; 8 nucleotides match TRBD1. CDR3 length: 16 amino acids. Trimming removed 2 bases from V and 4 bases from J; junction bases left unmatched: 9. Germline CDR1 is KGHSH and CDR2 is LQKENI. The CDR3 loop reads CASSPSIGQGGTEAFF. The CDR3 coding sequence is TGTGCCAGCTCACCAAGTATCGGACAGGGAGGCACTGAAGCTTTCTTT. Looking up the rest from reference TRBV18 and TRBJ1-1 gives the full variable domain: NAGVMQNPRHLVRRRGQEARLRCSPMKGHSHVYWYRQLPEEGLKFMVYLQKENIIDESGMPKERFSAEFPKEGPSILRIQQVVRGDSAAYFCASSPSIGQGGTEAFFGQGTRLTVV.

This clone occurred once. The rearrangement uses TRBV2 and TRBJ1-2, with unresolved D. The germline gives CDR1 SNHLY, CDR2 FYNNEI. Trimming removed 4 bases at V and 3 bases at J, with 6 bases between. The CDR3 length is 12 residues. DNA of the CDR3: TGTGCCAGCAGTGTATCCGACTATGGCTACACCTTC. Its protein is CASSVSDYGYTF.

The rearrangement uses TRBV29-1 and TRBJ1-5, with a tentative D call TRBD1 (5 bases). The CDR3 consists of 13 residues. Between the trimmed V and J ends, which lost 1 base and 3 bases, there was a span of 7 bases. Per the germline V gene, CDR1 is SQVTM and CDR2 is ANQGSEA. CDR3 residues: CSVEVGANQPQHF. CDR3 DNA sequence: TGCAGCGTTGAAGTTGGGGCCAATCAGCCCCAGCATTTT.

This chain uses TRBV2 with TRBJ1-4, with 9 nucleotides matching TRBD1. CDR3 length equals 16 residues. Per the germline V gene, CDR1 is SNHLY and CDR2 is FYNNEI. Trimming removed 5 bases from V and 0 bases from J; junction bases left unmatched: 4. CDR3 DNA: TGTGCCAGCAGTCGGGACAGGGACCCAACTAATGAAAAACTGTTTTTT. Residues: CASSRDRDPTNEKLFF. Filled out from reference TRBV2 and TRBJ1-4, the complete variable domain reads EPEVTQTPSHQVTQMGQEVILRCVPISNHLYFYWYRQILGQKVEFLVSFYNNEISEKSEIFDDQFSVERPDGSNFTLKIRSTKLEDSAMYFCASSRDRDPTNEKLFFGSGTQLSVL.